The 17 T cell receptor beta chains below come from one sample, sequenced in a study of T cell responses to AZD1222 COVID-19 vaccine. Clones were sequenced by immunoSEQ multiplex PCR, and TCRdb holds only the in-frame ones, with some missing. The sample carries some 80,000 clones, about 83% recorded once. The sample was peripheral blood, taken 28 days after the second dose of the MenACWY control vaccine. All receptors come from an adult who received the MenACWY meningococcal vaccine as a control.

The chain links TRBV2 to TRBJ2-4, with D unresolved. Trimming took off 3 bases at V and 6 bases at J, with 6 bases between the two ends. Germline V CDR1 and CDR2: SNHLY, FYNNEI. CDR3 length: 12 residues. CDR3 protein: CASSERGNIQYF. DNA of the CDR3: TGTGCCAGCAGTGAGCGTGGAAACATTCAGTACTTC.

V gene TRBV2 combines with J gene TRBJ1-2; 8 bases are shared with TRBD1. Germline loops: CDR1 SNHLY, CDR2 FYNNEI. The CDR3 totals 14 residues. J lost 4 bases, V lost 5 bases, and 6 bases had no gene match. The CDR3 DNA sequence: TGTGCCAGCAGTCCAGGACAGGGCGGCTATGGCTACACCTTC. Translation: CASSPGQGGYGYTF.

The table lists this clone with a few counts. This chain joins TRBV5-5 and TRBJ1-1; no firm D call. Trimming removed 1 base from V and 1 base from J, with 11 bases in between. The CDR3 loop spans 15 amino acids. Per the germline V gene, CDR1 is SGHKS and CDR2 is YYEKEE (reference sequence). CDR3 bases: TGTGCCAGCAGCTTGTTTGGAGGCCAGAACACTGAAGCTTTCTTT. Amino acid sequence: CASSLFGGQNTEAFF.

V is TRBV4-1 and J is TRBJ1-6; D remains unclear. Trimming left V 4 bases short and J 5 bases short, with 12 bases between. CDR1 and CDR2 (germline): MGHRA, YSYEKL. The length of the CDR3 is 15 residues. DNA for the CDR3: TGCGCCAGCAGCCTATCCCAGGTTAATAATTCACCCCTCCACTTT. It translates to CASSLSQVNNSPLHF.

The CDR3 loop reads CASSISSGGSYNEQFF. The DNA of the CDR3 is TGTGCCAGTAGTATCTCTAGCGGGGGTTCCTACAATGAGCAGTTCTTC. This rearrangement joins TRBV19 to TRBJ2-1, with 10 bases that match TRBD2. V was pared by 3 bases and J by 1 base, with 3 bases of the junction left unmatched. CDR3 size: 16 residues. Germline V gene lookup returns CDR1 LNHDA and CDR2 SQIVND (reference sequence).

The J gene is TRBJ1-6, the V gene TRBV28; D perhaps matches TRBD1 (5 bases). The germline gives CDR1 MDHEN, CDR2 SYDVKM. Trimming removed 6 bases at V and 9 bases at J, with 12 bases between. This CDR3 comprises 13 residues. The CDR3 region is CASRGGEGSPLHF. DNA for the CDR3: TGTGCCAGCAGGGGAGGGGAGGGTTCACCCCTCCACTTT.

This clone showed up just a few times. The chain is built from TRBV6-5 and TRBJ1-1; D is ambiguous. V lost 8 bases, J lost 3 bases, and 13 bases lay in between. CDR1 is MNHEY and CDR2 is SVGAGI in the germline V gene. The length of the CDR3 is 13 residues. This chain's CDR3 is CASVEDGDTEAFF. CDR3 nucleotides: TGTGCCAGCGTCGAGGACGGGGACACTGAAGCTTTCTTT.

The rearrangement joins TRBV12-3 or TRBV12-4 to TRBJ2-1; D perhaps matches TRBD2 (5 bases). Trimming shortened V by 6 bases and J by 7 bases, and 10 bases separated the two germline ends. The CDR3 has 12 amino acids. The CDR3, as DNA: TGTGCCAGCAGATCCTGGGAGAATGAGCAGTTCTTC. Residues: CASRSWENEQFF.

The V and J genes are TRBV4-3 and TRBJ1-4; D is possibly TRBD1 (6 bases). V dropped 1 base and J dropped 7 bases, with 7 bases sitting between them. The CDR3 totals 13 residues. The germline V gene encodes CDR1 LGHNA and CDR2 YSLEER. For the CDR3, the DNA is TGCGCCAGCAGCCAAGTACAGGGTGAAAAACTGTTTTTT. Translating gives CASSQVQGEKLFF.

This clone was counted only a few times. The chain combines TRBV5-4 with TRBJ1-6, with a tentative D call TRBD1 (5 bases). V was shortened by 4 bases and J by 5 bases, with 13 bases between the two germline ends. The germline gives CDR1 SGHNT, CDR2 YYREEE (reference sequence). The CDR3 loop spans 15 amino acids. CDR3 sequence reads: CASSDSTGHNSPLHF. For the CDR3, the DNA is TGTGCCAGCAGCGACAGCACGGGCCATAATTCACCCCTCCACTTT.

The genes are TRBV10-1 and TRBJ2-2; possibly TRBD1 for D (6 bases). CDR3 size: 19 residues. CDR1 and CDR2 (germline): WNHNN, SYGVQD (reference sequence). V was shortened by 0 bases and J by 5 bases, with 22 bases between the two germline ends. The CDR3 DNA reads TGCGCCAGCAGTGAGTCCCCCGTGGGGGCAGGGATTTCGACCGGGGAGCTGTTTTTT. Translated: CASSESPVGAGISTGELFF.

The chain links TRBV7-8 to TRBJ1-5; D gene uncertain. V lost 5 bases and J lost 0, with 11 bases in between. The CDR3 has 15 residues. Germline-derived CDR1 and CDR2 are SGHVS and FQNEAQ. CDR3 DNA: TGTGCCAGCAGCCCTGACATCTTTAGCAATCAGCCCCAGCATTTT. Its protein product is CASSPDIFSNQPQHF.

Here the CDR3 DNA reads TGTGCCAGCAGACCGACAGACCTGAACACCGGGGAGCTGTTTTTT. This encodes CASRPTDLNTGELFF. The V and J genes are TRBV11-1 and TRBJ2-2, with D maybe TRBD1 (5 bases). Germline loops: CDR1 SGHAT, CDR2 FQDESV (reference sequence). V gave up 6 bases and J gave up 1 base, with 12 bases separating them. The CDR3 is made up of 15 amino acids.

The chain uses TRBV19 and TRBJ1-1, with D hard to call. Between the trimmed V and J ends, which lost 0 bases and 5 bases, there was a span of 16 bases. This CDR3 is built from 16 residues. Germline CDR1 reads LNHDA; CDR2 reads SQIVND (reference sequence). The CDR3 bases are TGTGCCAGTAGTATAGAGCTCAGGCGGGCAGGAACTGAAGCTTTCTTT. Translation: CASSIELRRAGTEAFF.

The rearrangement links TRBV5-1 to TRBJ1-1; 7 nucleotides match TRBD1. The CDR3 is made up of 15 amino acids. J was trimmed by 0 bases and V by 4 bases; bases with no gene match: 6. Germline V lookup: CDR1 SGHRS, CDR2 YFSETQ. The CDR3 spells CASSLTGQMNTEAFF. The CDR3 DNA is TGCGCCAGCAGCCTTACGGGACAGATGAACACTGAAGCTTTCTTT.

V and J are TRBV5-8 and TRBJ1-4; perhaps TRBD1 as D (5 bases). The CDR3 runs 16 residues. V shed 0 bases and J shed 0 bases, with 9 bases lying between them. Germline CDR1 is SGHTS and CDR2 is YDEGEE. CDR3 DNA sequence: TGTGCCAGCAGCTTGGGGGGCAGGGCAACTAATGAAAAACTGTTTTTT. Its protein product is CASSLGGRATNEKLFF.

This chain connects TRBV9 to TRBJ1-2; D ambiguous. This CDR3 has 15 residues. V was shortened by 7 bases and J by 1 base, with 17 bases between the two germline ends. Germline CDR1 and CDR2: SGDLS and YYNGEE. This chain's CDR3 is CASGDGLLRNYGYTF. CDR3 nucleotides: TGTGCCAGCGGCGATGGGCTTCTTCGTAACTATGGCTACACCTTC.